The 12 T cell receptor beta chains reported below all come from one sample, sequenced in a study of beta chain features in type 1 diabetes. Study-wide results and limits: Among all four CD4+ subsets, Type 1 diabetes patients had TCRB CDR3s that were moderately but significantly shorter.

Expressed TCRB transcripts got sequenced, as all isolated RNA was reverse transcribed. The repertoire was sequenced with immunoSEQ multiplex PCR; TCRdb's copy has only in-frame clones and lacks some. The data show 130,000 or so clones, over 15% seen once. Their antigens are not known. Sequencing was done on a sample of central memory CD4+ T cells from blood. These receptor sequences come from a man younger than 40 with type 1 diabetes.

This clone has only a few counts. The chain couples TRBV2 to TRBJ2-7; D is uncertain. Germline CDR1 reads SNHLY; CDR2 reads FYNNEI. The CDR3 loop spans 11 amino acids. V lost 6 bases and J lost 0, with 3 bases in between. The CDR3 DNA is TGTGCCAGCAGGGCCTCCTACGAGCAGTACTTC. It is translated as CASRASYEQYF.

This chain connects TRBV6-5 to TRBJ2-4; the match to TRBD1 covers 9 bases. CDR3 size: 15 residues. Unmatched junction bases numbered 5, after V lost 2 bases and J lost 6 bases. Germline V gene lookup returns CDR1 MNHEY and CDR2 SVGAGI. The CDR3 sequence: CASSYMGQGRNIQYF. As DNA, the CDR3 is TGTGCCAGCAGTTACATGGGACAGGGTAGAAACATTCAGTACTTC.

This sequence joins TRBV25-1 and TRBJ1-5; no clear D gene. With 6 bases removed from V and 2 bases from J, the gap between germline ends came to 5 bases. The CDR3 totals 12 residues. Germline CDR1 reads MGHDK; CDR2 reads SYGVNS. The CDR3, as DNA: TGTGCCAGCAGAAGGGGCAATCAGCCCCAGCATTTT. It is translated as CASRRGNQPQHF.

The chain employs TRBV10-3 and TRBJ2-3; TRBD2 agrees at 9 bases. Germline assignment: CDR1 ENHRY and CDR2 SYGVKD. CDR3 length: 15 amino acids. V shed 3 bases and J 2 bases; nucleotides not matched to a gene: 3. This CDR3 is CAISEVAGDTDTQYF. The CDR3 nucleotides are TGTGCCATCAGTGAAGTAGCGGGGGACACAGATACGCAGTATTTT.

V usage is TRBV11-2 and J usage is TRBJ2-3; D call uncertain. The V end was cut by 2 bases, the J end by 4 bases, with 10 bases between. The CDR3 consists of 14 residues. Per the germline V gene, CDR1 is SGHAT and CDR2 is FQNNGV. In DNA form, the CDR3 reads TGTGCCAGCAGCTTAACTTTACCAGCAGATACGCAGTATTTT. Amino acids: CASSLTLPADTQYF.

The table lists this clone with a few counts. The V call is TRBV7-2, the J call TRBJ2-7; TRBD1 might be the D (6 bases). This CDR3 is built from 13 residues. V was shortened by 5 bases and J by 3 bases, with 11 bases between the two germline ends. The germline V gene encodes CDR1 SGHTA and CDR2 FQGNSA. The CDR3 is CASSPDRNYEQYF. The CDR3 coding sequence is TGTGCCAGCAGCCCCGACAGGAACTACGAGCAGTACTTC.

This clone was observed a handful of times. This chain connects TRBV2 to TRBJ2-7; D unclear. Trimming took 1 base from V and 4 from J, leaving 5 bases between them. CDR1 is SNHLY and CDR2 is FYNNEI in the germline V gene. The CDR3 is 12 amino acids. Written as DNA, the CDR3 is TGTGCCAGCAGTGAAGACAGATACGAGCAGTACTTC. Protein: CASSEDRYEQYF.

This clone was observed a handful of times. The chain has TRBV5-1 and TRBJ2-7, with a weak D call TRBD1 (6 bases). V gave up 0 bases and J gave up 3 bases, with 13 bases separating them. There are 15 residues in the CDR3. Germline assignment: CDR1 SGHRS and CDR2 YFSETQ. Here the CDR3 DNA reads TGCGCCAGCAGCTTGGGAACAGGGCTAAGCTACGAGCAGTACTTC. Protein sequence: CASSLGTGLSYEQYF.

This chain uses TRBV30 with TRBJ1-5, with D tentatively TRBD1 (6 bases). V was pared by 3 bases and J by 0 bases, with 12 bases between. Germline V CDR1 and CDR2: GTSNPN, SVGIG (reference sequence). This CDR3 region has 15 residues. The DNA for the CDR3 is TGTGCCTGGAGCGCAGGGGATCATAGCAATCAGCCCCAGCATTTT. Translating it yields CAWSAGDHSNQPQHF.

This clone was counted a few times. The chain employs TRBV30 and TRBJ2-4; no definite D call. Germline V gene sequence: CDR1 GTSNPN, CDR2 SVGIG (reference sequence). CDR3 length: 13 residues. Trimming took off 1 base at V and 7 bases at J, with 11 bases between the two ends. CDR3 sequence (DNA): TGTGCCTGGAGTGGGCTACTCGGGAACATTCAGTACTTC. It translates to CAWSGLLGNIQYF.

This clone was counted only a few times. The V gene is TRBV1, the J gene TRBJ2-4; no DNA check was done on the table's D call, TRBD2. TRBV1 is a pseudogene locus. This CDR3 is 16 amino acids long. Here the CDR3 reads CTSSQEWAGGRIIQYF. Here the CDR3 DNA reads TGCACCAGCAGCCAAGAGTGGGCGGGGGGACGGATCATTCAGTACTTC.

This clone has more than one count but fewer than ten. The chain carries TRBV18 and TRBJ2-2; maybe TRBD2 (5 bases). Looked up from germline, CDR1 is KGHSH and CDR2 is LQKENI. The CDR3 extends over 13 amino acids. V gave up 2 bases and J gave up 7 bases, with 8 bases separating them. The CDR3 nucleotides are TGTGCCAGCTCACCATCGGGGATCGGGGAGCTGTTTTTT. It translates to CASSPSGIGELFF.